The 27 T cell receptor beta chains presented below share a single source sample, sequenced in a study of blood T cell repertoires in COVID-19. Clones were read by immunoSEQ multiplex PCR, and TCRdb kept only the in-frame ones, dropping some. The sample lists roughly 11,000 clones; 70% to 75% were seen once. The sample taken for sequencing was peripheral blood. These receptor sequences come from a man between 60 and 75 years old with COVID-19, enrolled during active disease.

The chain uses TRBV25-1 and TRBJ2-3, with D uncertain. V gave up 1 base and J gave up 6 bases, with 20 bases separating them. Germline V CDR1 and CDR2: MGHDK, SYGVNS. The CDR3 runs to 17 residues. For the CDR3, the DNA is TGTGCCAGCAGTGAATTCCGGTTTGATTACTGGAGCGATACGCAGTATTTT. Its protein product is CASSEFRFDYWSDTQYF.

The chain couples TRBV2 to TRBJ1-2, with D maybe TRBD1 (5 bases). Germline values: CDR1 SNHLY, CDR2 FYNNEI. The CDR3 runs to 13 residues. The V end was cut by 8 bases, the J end by 6 bases, with 16 bases between. This chain's CDR3 is CASPGLRRDGYTF. The CDR3 nucleotides read TGTGCCAGCCCGGGACTTAGAAGGGATGGCTACACCTTC.

V usage is TRBV4-3 and J usage is TRBJ2-3; 9 positions agree with TRBD2. Looked up from germline, CDR1 is LGHNA and CDR2 is YSLEER. After removal of 4 bases from V and 5 bases from J, the junction contained 10 bases not matched to a gene. This CDR3 comprises 16 residues. Here the CDR3 DNA reads TGCGCCAGCAGCCGCCTAGGGACTAGCTCGGGAGATACGCAGTATTTT. Translation gives CASSRLGTSSGDTQYF.

The chain has TRBV10-3 and TRBJ2-3; D not resolved. Germline lookup yields CDR1 ENHRY and CDR2 SYGVKD. This CDR3 has 12 amino acids. V lost 8 bases and J 1 base, leaving 7 bases between the germline ends. The CDR3 region is CAISQGTDTQYF. CDR3 coding DNA: TGTGCCATCTCCCAGGGCACAGATACGCAGTATTTT.

The V and J genes are TRBV4-1 and TRBJ2-1; 11 bases map to TRBD2. V gave up 0 bases and J gave up 8 bases; unmatched junction bases: 9. CDR3 length equals 17 residues. In germline, CDR1 is MGHRA, CDR2 YSYEKL. The CDR3 sequence: CASSQEGTSGGLDEQFF. The CDR3 bases are TGCGCCAGCAGCCAAGAGGGAACTAGCGGGGGCCTCGATGAGCAGTTCTTC.

The chain uses TRBV9 and TRBJ2-5; TRBD2 matches at 8 bases. V lost 3 bases and J lost 2; bases outside the gene matches: 9. This CDR3 spans 16 amino acids. CDR1 and CDR2 (germline): SGDLS, YYNGEE. The CDR3 region is CASSGEAGVYQETQYF. The CDR3 DNA reads TGTGCCAGCAGCGGAGAAGCGGGGGTATATCAAGAGACCCAGTACTTC.

V usage is TRBV19 and J usage is TRBJ2-3, with 12 bases matching TRBD1. V trimming: 4 bases; J trimming: 6 bases; junction bases outside the gene matches: 2. This CDR3 has 14 amino acids. Germline V CDR1 and CDR2: LNHDA, SQIVND (reference sequence). The CDR3 is CASSKGQGADTQYF. The DNA of the CDR3 is TGTGCCAGTAGTAAGGGACAGGGGGCGGATACGCAGTATTTT.

The chain carries TRBV24-1 and TRBJ1-2, with 8 bases that match TRBD1. This CDR3 has 15 amino acids. Germline-derived CDR1 and CDR2 are KGHDR and SFDVKD. V dropped 5 bases and J dropped 3; count of bases not matched to a gene: 7. The CDR3 spells CATSGRTQGDYGYTF. CDR3 in DNA: TGTGCCACCAGTGGAAGAACACAGGGGGACTATGGCTACACCTTC.

The V gene is TRBV28, the J gene TRBJ2-7; possible D gene TRBD2, 6 bases. Germline CDR1 MDHEN, CDR2 SYDVKM. This CDR3 has 16 amino acids. V lost 5 bases, J lost 4 bases, and 21 bases lay in between. CDR3 in amino acids: CASSPGGTESGYEQYV. The CDR3 DNA follows: TGTGCCAGCAGTCCTGGAGGGACCGAATCGGGATACGAGCAGTACGTC.

V is TRBV5-1 and J is TRBJ1-1; 7 bases map to TRBD1. There are 15 residues in the CDR3. Germline V gives CDR1 SGHRS, CDR2 YFSETQ. With 4 bases clipped from V and 2 bases from J, the junction kept 8 bases outside the gene matches. The CDR3 here is CASSLEGQYNTEAFF. DNA for the CDR3: TGCGCCAGCAGCCTGGAGGGACAGTATAACACTGAAGCTTTCTTT.

The chain carries TRBV2 and TRBJ1-6; D uncertain. CDR3 length equals 14 residues. Per germline, CDR1 SNHLY and CDR2 FYNNEI. The V gene lost 1 base and the J gene lost 7 bases, with 8 bases spanning the gap. The CDR3 region has the DNA TGTGCCAGCAGTGAAGGGCGGAGGAATTCACCCCTCCACTTT. It specifies CASSEGRRNSPLHF.

This clone was counted between two and nine times. V is TRBV4-3 and J is TRBJ1-4; the D gene is possibly TRBD1 (5 bases). CDR1 and CDR2 from the germline V gene are LGHNA and YSLEER. The V end lost 2 bases, the J end lost 3 bases, and 7 bases lay between the germline ends. The CDR3 totals 14 residues. CDR3 nucleotides: TGCGCCAGCAGCCAACGGGGGGCTAATGAAAAACTGTTTTTT. Translating it yields CASSQRGANEKLFF.

This rearrangement joins TRBV6-5 to TRBJ2-5; D gene uncertain. Germline V gene data show CDR1 as MNHEY and CDR2 as SVGAGI. The CDR3 loop spans 12 amino acids. The V and J ends lost 4 bases and 7 bases respectively, with 10 bases between them. The CDR3 nucleotides read TGTGCCAGCAGTTCCCCGTACGGGACCCAGTACTTC. Its translation: CASSSPYGTQYF.

This sequence joins TRBV3-1 (or the pseudogene TRBV3-2) and TRBJ1-6; 7 bases fit TRBD1. The V gene's germline CDR1 is LGHDT and CDR2 YNNKEL (reference sequence). The CDR3 has 14 residues. The V and J ends lost 1 base and 9 bases, in that order; junction bases with no gene match: 3. The CDR3 nucleotides are TGTGCCAGCAGCCAAGGACAGGGAGGTTCACCCCTCCACTTT. This encodes CASSQGQGGSPLHF.

This clone showed up just a few times. The V and J genes are TRBV4-1 and TRBJ2-1; weak D call: TRBD1 (6 bases). V lost 3 bases and J lost 0, with 12 bases in between. The CDR3 is made up of 16 amino acids. Germline assignment: CDR1 MGHRA and CDR2 YSYEKL. CDR3 nucleotides: TGCGCCAGCAGCCATGCGACAGGCAGCTCCTACAATGAGCAGTTCTTC. As protein: CASSHATGSSYNEQFF.

The V gene is TRBV6-6, the J gene TRBJ2-3; 9 positions agree with TRBD2. In germline, CDR1 is MNHNY, CDR2 SVGAGI (reference sequence). The CDR3 is 15 residues long. V shed 6 bases, J shed 5 bases, and the junction held 9 bases outside the gene matches. CDR3 loop: CASSSQRGAKDTQYF. In nucleotides, the CDR3 is TGTGCCAGCAGCTCTCAGCGGGGGGCGAAAGATACGCAGTATTTT.

The chain links TRBV7-8 to TRBJ2-7; possibly TRBD2 for D (6 bases). With 0 bases removed from V and 2 bases from J, the gap between germline ends came to 8 bases. The length of the CDR3 is 14 residues. Germline loops: CDR1 SGHVS, CDR2 FQNEAQ. This CDR3 reads CASSLAGGAYEQYV. In DNA, the CDR3 is TGTGCCAGCAGCTTAGCGGGAGGAGCCTACGAGCAGTACGTC.

The chain has TRBV4-2 and TRBJ2-6; D is uncertain. The CDR3 totals 15 residues. V lost 0 bases, J lost 4 bases, and 7 bases lay in between. Germline V gene data show CDR1 as LGHNA and CDR2 as YNFKEQ. This CDR3 is CASSQDVTGANVLTF. CDR3 sequence (DNA): TGTGCCAGCAGCCAAGATGTCACAGGGGCCAACGTCCTGACTTTC.

This clone was seen a few times. V gene TRBV18 combines with J gene TRBJ1-3; D call uncertain. Trimming took off 3 bases at V and 1 base at J, with 13 bases between the two ends. The CDR3 loop spans 16 amino acids. Germline V gene lookup returns CDR1 KGHSH and CDR2 LQKENI. DNA for the CDR3: TGTGCCAGCTCACCCACCACGACGGGTTCTGGAAACACCATATATTTT. Translated, it gives CASSPTTTGSGNTIYF.

The chain has TRBV5-4 and TRBJ2-3; 13 bases agree with TRBD2. Germline CDR1 reads SGHNT; CDR2 reads YYREEE (reference sequence). Losses at the gene ends were 3 bases for V and 7 bases for J; bases not matched to a gene: 8. The CDR3 has 16 amino acids. CDR3 DNA sequence: TGTGCCAGCAGCTGGTCCGGGACTAGCGGGACAAATACGCAGTATTTT. Amino acid sequence: CASSWSGTSGTNTQYF.

This clone was observed once. The V and J genes are TRBV19 and TRBJ2-1; tentatively, D is TRBD2 (6 bases). The CDR3 sequence is 15 residues long. The ends were cut back, 7 bases at V and 4 bases at J, with 17 bases in the middle. Germline CDR1 and CDR2: LNHDA and SQIVND (reference sequence). CDR3 residues: CASNGGHLEYNEQFF. CDR3 coding DNA: TGTGCCAGTAATGGAGGGCACTTAGAATACAATGAGCAGTTCTTC.

This chain connects TRBV5-1 to TRBJ2-2, with TRBD1 identical over 7 bases. With 4 bases clipped from V and 6 bases from J, the junction kept 6 bases outside the gene matches. CDR1 is SGHRS and CDR2 is YFSETQ in the germline V gene. The CDR3 spans 14 residues. This CDR3 reads CASSPGTDPGELFF. For the CDR3, the DNA is TGCGCCAGCAGCCCAGGGACAGATCCCGGGGAGCTGTTTTTT.

This chain joins TRBV9 and TRBJ2-1; D might be TRBD2 (5 bases). The CDR3 extends over 17 amino acids. V shed 4 bases and J shed 2 bases, with 19 bases lying between them. Germline-derived CDR1 and CDR2 are SGDLS and YYNGEE. CDR3 nucleotides: TGTGCCAGCAGCCGGGCCGGGCTAGCCGTTACCTACAATGAGCAGTTCTTC. This codes for CASSRAGLAVTYNEQFF.

This chain connects TRBV7-2 to TRBJ1-5; D remains unclear. The CDR3 runs to 14 residues. Trimming pared 2 bases from V and 2 bases from J, leaving 7 bases between. Germline V gene data show CDR1 as SGHTA and CDR2 as FQGNSA. CDR3 sequence (DNA): TGTGCCAGCAGCTTAACGAGTGGCAATCAGCCCCAGCATTTT. Translated, it gives CASSLTSGNQPQHF.

The gene calls are TRBV7-6 and TRBJ1-1; D remains ambiguous. The germline V and J ends were trimmed by 8 bases and 0 bases, with 10 bases remaining between them. Germline V gene data show CDR1 as SGHVS and CDR2 as FNYEAQ. This CDR3 is 13 amino acids long. The CDR3: CASLDGMNTEAFF. Written as DNA, the CDR3 is TGTGCCAGCTTGGACGGGATGAACACTGAAGCTTTCTTT.

The DNA for the CDR3 is TGTGCCAGCAGTTCACCCTCTCGACCCCCCGGGGAAGCTTTCTTT. Residues: CASSSPSRPPGEAFF. The V and J genes are TRBV27 and TRBJ1-1; D call uncertain. V lost 4 bases, J lost 8 bases, and 20 bases lay in between. Germline V gives CDR1 MNHEY, CDR2 SMNVEV (reference sequence). CDR3 length equals 15 residues.

V gene TRBV7-6 combines with J gene TRBJ2-7, with D possibly TRBD1 on 6 matching bases. The V gene lost 5 bases and the J gene lost 3 bases, with 17 bases spanning the gap. Looked up from germline, CDR1 is SGHVS and CDR2 is FNYEAQ. The CDR3 is 15 residues long. The DNA for the CDR3 is TGTGCCAGCAGCCCCCGTTTGGGGGCCCTCTACGAGCAGTACTTC. It yields the protein CASSPRLGALYEQYF.